Following are 5 T cell receptor beta chains from one sample sequenced in a study of blood T cell repertoires in COVID-19. Libraries were prepared by immunoSEQ multiplex PCR; TCRdb keeps only in-frame clonotypes and omits some of them. The data contain 70,000 to 90,000 clones, 83% of them singletons. What was sequenced was peripheral blood. These receptors came from a woman aged 80 or over with acute or convalescent COVID-19.

The chain employs TRBV2 and TRBJ1-5; TRBD1 matches at 11 bases. This CDR3 is 15 amino acids long. Trimming at V came to 3 bases and at J to 7 bases, leaving 5 bases not matched to a gene. Germline V gives CDR1 SNHLY, CDR2 FYNNEI. In nucleotides, the CDR3 is TGTGCCAGCAGTGACAGGACAGGGGGCAGGCAGCCCCAGCATTTT. It specifies CASSDRTGGRQPQHF.

The V and J genes are TRBV6-4 and TRBJ2-2; TRBD1 might be the D (5 bases). The V gene lost 5 bases and the J gene lost 0 bases, with 7 bases spanning the gap. CDR1 and CDR2 (germline): MRHNA, SNTAGT. The CDR3 spans 14 residues. This CDR3 is CASSRTSNTGELFF. As DNA, the CDR3 is TGTGCCAGCAGTCGGACATCGAACACCGGGGAGCTGTTTTTT.

This sequence joins TRBV24-1 and TRBJ2-1, with TRBD1 identical over 8 bases. The length of the CDR3 is 15 residues. CDR1 is KGHDR and CDR2 is SFDVKD in the germline V gene. V dropped 2 bases and J dropped 4; count of bases not matched to a gene: 3. CDR3 in amino acids: CATSDSGGRYNEQFF. The DNA for the CDR3 is TGTGCCACCAGTGATTCAGGGGGCAGGTACAATGAGCAGTTCTTC.

This clone showed up just a few times. This specimen includes other DNA sequences encoding the same CDR3. The genes are TRBV6-2 or TRBV6-3 and TRBJ2-1, with 10 bases identical to TRBD2. There are 17 residues in the CDR3. Germline CDR1 MNHEY, CDR2 SVGEGT. The V and J ends lost 4 bases and 5 bases, in that order; junction bases with no gene match: 11. The CDR3 region has the DNA TGTGCCAGCAGTTCTTTCGCCCTAGCGGGGGTCGACAATGAGCAGTTCTTC. Residues: CASSSFALAGVDNEQFF.

Only a few counts were recorded for this clone. J is TRBJ1-2 and V is TRBV30; perhaps TRBD1 as D (5 bases). The length of the CDR3 is 14 residues. Germline V gene sequence: CDR1 GTSNPN, CDR2 SVGIG (reference sequence). V lost 0 bases and J lost 6, with 14 bases in between. CDR3 loop: CAWSVQVVRHGYTF. The DNA of the CDR3 is TGTGCCTGGAGTGTACAGGTCGTACGCCATGGCTACACCTTC.